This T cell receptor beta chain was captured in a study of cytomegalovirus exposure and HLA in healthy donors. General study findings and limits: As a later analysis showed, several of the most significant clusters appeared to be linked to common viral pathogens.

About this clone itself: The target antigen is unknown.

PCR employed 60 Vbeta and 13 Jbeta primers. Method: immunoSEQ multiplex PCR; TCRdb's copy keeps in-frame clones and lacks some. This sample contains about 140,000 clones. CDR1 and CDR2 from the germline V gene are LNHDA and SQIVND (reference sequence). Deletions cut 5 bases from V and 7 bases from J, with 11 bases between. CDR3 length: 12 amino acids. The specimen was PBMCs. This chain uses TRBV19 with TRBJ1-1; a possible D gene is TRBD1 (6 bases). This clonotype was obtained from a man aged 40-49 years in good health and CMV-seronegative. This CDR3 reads CASSSRQVEAFF. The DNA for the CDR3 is TGTGCCAGTAGTTCAAGACAGGTTGAAGCTTTCTTT.